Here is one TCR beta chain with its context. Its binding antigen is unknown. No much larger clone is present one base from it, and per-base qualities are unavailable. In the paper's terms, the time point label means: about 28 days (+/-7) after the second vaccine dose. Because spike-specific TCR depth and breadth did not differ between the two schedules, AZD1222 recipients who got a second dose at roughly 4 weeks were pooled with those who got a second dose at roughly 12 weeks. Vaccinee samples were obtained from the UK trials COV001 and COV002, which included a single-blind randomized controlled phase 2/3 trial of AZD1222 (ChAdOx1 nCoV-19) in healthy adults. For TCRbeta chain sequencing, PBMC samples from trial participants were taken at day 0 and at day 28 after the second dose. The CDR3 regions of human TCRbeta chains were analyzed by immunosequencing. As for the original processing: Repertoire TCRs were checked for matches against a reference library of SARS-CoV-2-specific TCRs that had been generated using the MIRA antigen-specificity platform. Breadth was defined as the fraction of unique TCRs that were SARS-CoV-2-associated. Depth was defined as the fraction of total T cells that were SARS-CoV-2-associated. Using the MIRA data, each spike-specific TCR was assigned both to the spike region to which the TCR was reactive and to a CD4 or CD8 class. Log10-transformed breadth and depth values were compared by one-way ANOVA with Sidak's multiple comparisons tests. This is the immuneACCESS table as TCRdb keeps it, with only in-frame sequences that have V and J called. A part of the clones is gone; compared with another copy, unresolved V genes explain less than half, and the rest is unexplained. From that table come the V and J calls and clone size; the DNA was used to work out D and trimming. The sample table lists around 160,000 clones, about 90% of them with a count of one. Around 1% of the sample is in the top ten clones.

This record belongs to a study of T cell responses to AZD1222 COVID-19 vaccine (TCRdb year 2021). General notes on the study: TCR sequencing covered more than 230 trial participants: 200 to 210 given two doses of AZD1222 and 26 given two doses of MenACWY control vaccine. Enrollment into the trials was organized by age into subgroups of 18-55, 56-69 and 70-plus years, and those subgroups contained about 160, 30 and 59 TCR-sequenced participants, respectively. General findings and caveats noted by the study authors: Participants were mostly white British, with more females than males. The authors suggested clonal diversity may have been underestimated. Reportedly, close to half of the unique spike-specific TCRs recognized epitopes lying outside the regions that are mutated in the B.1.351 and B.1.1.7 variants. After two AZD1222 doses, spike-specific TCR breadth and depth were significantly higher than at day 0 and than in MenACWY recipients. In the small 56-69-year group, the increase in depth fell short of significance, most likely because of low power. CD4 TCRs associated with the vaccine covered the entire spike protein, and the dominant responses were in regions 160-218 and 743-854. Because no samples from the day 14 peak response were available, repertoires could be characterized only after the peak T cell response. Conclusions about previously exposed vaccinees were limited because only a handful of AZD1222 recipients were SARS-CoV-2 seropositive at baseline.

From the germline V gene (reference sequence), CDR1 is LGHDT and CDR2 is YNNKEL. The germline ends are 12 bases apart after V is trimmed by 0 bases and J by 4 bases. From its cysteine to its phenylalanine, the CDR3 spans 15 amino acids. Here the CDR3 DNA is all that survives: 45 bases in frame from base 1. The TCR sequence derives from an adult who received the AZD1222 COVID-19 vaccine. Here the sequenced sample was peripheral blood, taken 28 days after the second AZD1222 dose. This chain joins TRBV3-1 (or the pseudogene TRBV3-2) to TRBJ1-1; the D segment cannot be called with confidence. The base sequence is TGTGCCAGCAGCCAAGAGTTCGGGGAGTTCACTGAAGCTTTCTTT. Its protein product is CASSQEFGEFTEAFF.